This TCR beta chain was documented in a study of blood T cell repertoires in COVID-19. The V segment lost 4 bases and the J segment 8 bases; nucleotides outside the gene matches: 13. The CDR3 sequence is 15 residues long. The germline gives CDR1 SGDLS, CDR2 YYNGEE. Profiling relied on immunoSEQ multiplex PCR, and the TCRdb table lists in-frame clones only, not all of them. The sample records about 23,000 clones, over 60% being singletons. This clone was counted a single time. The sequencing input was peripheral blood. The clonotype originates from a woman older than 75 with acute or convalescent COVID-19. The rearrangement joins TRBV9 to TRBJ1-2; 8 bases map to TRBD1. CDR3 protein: CASSPRLQGVLGYTF. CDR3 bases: TGTGCCAGCAGCCCCCGGCTACAGGGGGTTCTCGGCTACACCTTC.